What follows is one TCR beta chain and its context. Its antigen is as yet unknown. The data were obtained in a study of identical twins. Study-level points and caveats: Memory repertoires lacked the insertion deficit that abundant cord blood beta clonotypes showed. One should note that invariant MAIT and iNKT cells could partly confound zero-insertion analyses.

MiXCR, run by TCRdb on the 5' RACE reads, gives a single entry per CDR3 protein. The sample contains around 500,000 distinct CDR3 sequences, approximately 15% of which appear only once. This same sample was also part of a study on yellow fever vaccine responses in identical twins. This second study notes: The authors reported partly convergent, partly personalized vaccine responses in identical twins.

Sequenced input: CD4+ T cells sorted from blood. The sequence came from a woman between 18 and 29 years old in good health.

CDR3 bases: TGTGCCAGCAGTACCAGTAGCGGGGTCCAAGAGACCCAGTACTTC. Translated: CASSTSSGVQETQYF. This sequence joins TRBV13 and TRBJ2-5, with 8 bases matching TRBD2. The CDR3 runs 15 residues. Germline V gives CDR1 PRHDT, CDR2 FYEKMQ (reference sequence). Trimming removed 6 bases from V and 1 base from J; junction bases left unmatched: 7.